This T cell receptor (beta chain) derives from a study of blood T cell repertoires in COVID-19. Overall study: COVID-19 samples, acute and convalescent, were from the United States, Italy and Spain. T cells, B-cell-depleted T cells, or PBMCs supplied cDNA or gDNA.

This CDR3 has 16 residues. The V gene's germline CDR1 is SGHRS and CDR2 YFSETQ. J was trimmed by 9 bases and V by 0 bases; bases with no gene match: 11. The protocol was immunoSEQ multiplex PCR, while the TCRdb copy is restricted to in-frame clones and leaves out a portion. The sample holds over 600,000 clones; about nine tenths are singletons and the top ten take roughly 0.25%. This chain joins TRBV5-1 and TRBJ2-1, with 8 bases identical to TRBD1. The sample taken for sequencing was peripheral blood. The TCR was taken from a woman under 30 with acute or convalescent COVID-19. CDR3 amino acids: CASSLAGGQGESEQFF. CDR3 nucleotides: TGCGCCAGCAGCTTGGCCGGAGGACAGGGAGAAAGTGAGCAGTTCTTC.